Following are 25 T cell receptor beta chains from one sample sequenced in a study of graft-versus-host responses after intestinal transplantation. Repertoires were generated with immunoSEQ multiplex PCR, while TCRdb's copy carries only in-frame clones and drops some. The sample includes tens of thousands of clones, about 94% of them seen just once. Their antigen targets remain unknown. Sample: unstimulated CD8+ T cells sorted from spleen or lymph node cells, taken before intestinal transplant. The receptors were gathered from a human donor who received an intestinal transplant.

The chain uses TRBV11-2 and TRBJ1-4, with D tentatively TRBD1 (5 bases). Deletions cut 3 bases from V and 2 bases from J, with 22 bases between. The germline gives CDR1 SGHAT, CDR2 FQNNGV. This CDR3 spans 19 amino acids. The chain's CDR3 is CASSFPREYGTSTNEKLFF. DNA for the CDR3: TGTGCCAGCAGCTTCCCCAGGGAGTACGGCACGTCCACTAATGAAAAACTGTTTTTT.

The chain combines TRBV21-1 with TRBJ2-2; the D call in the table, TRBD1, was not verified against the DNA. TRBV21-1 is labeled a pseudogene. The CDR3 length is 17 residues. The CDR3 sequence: CASSKAPGVNDVGELFF. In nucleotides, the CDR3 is TGTGCCAGCAGCAAAGCGCCAGGGGTTAATGATGTCGGGGAGCTGTTTTTT.

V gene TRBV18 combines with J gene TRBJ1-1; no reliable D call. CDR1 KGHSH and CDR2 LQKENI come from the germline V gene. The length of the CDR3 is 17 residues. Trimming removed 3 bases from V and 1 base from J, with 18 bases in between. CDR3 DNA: TGTGCCAGCTCACCCGACGGGAGACACTCAGGGAACACTGAAGCTTTCTTT. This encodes CASSPDGRHSGNTEAFF.

This CDR3 is CAWMGRVAHNEQFF. In DNA form, the CDR3 reads TGTGCCTGGATGGGGAGGGTAGCCCACAATGAGCAGTTCTTC. This chain connects TRBV30 to TRBJ2-1; 7 bases match TRBD2. V shed 4 bases, J shed 5 bases, and the junction held 8 bases outside the gene matches. The V gene's germline CDR1 is GTSNPN and CDR2 SVGIG (reference sequence). This CDR3 is built from 14 residues.

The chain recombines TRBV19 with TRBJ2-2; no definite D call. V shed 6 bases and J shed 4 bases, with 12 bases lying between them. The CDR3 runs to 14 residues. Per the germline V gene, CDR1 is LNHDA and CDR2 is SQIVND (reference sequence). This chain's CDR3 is CASRSGPGTGELFF. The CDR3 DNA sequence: TGTGCCAGTAGGTCGGGCCCCGGCACCGGGGAGCTGTTTTTT. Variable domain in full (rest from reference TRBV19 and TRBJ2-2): DGGITQSPKYLFRKEGQNVTLSCEQNLNHDAMYWYRQDPGQGLRLIYYSQIVNDFQKGDIAEGYSVSREKKESFPLTVTSAQKNPTAFYLCASRSGPGTGELFFGEGSRLTVL.

Here the CDR3 reads CASGLVGQGGGWNTEAFF. The CDR3 DNA follows: TGTGCTAGTGGTTTGGTAGGGCAGGGTGGGGGATGGAACACTGAAGCTTTCTTT. V usage is TRBV12-5 and J usage is TRBJ1-1; tentatively, D is TRBD1 (5 bases). V shed 0 bases and J shed 1 base, with 18 bases lying between them. CDR1 LGHNT and CDR2 FRNRAP come from the germline V gene. This CDR3 comprises 18 residues.

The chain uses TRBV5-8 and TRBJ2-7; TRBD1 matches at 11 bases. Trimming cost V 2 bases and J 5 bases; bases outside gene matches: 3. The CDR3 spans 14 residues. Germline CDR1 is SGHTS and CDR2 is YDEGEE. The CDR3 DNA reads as TGTGCCAGCAGCTTAGGACAGGGGGCCCACGAGCAGTACTTC. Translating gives CASSLGQGAHEQYF.

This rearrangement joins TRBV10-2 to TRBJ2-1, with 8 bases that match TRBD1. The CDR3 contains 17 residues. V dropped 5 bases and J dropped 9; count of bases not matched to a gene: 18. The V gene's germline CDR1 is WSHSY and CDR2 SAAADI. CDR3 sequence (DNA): TGCGCCAGCAGTCTGGACCTCAGGGGGCGGCAAATAGGTGAGCAGTTCTTC. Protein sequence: CASSLDLRGRQIGEQFF.

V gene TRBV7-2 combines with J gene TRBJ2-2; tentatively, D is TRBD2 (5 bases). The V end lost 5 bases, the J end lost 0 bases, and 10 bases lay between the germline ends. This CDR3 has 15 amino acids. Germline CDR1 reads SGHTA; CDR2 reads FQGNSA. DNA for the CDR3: TGTGCCAGCAGCGACTACGCCCCGAACACCGGGGAGCTGTTTTTT. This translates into CASSDYAPNTGELFF. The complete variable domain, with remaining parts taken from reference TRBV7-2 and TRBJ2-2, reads GAGVSQSPSNKVTEKGKDVELRCDPISGHTALYWYRQSLGQGLEFLIYFQGNSAPDKSGLPSDRFSAERTGGSVSTLTIQRTQQEDSAVYLCASSDYAPNTGELFFGEGSRLTVL.

The CDR3 is CASSSGQQTYEQYF. In DNA, the CDR3 is TGTGCCAGCAGTTCAGGACAGCAGACCTACGAGCAGTACTTC. The rearrangement joins TRBV28 to TRBJ2-7, with D possibly being TRBD1 (6 bases). This CDR3 is 14 amino acids long. The germline CDR1 and CDR2 sequences are MDHEN and SYDVKM. V was trimmed by 4 bases and J by 2 bases, leaving 12 bases between them. The full variable domain, in which reference TRBV28 and TRBJ2-7 provide the parts outside the CDR3, is DVKVTQSSRYLVKRTGEKVFLECVQDMDHENMFWYRQDPGLGLRLIYFSYDVKMKEKGDIPEGYSVSREKKERFSLILESASTNQTSMYLCASSSGQQTYEQYFGPGTRLTVT.

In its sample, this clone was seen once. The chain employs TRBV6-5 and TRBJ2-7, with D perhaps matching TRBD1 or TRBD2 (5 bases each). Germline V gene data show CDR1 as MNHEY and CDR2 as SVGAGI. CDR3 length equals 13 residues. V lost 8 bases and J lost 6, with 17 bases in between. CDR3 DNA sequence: TGTGCCAGCTCAGCAGGGAGTTACCCCGAGCAGTACTTC. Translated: CASSAGSYPEQYF.

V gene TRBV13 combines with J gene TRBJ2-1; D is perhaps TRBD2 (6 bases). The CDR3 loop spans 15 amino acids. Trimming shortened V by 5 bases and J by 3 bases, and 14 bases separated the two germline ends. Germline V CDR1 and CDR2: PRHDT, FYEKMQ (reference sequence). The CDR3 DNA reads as TGTGCCAGCAGCAATCGGGAGCCCCTCTACAATGAGCAGTTCTTC. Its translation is CASSNREPLYNEQFF.

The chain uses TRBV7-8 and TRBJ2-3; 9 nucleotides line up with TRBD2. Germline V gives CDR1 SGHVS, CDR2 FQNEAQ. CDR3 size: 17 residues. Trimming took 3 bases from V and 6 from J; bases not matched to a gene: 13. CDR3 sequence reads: CASSFHPGTSYRDTQYF. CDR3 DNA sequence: TGTGCCAGCAGCTTCCATCCCGGGACTAGCTACCGGGATACGCAGTATTTT.

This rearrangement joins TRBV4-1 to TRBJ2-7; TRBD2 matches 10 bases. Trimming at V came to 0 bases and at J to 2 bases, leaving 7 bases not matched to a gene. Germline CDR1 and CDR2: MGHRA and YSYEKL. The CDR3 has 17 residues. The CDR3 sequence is CASSQEDVAGGPYEQYF. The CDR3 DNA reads TGCGCCAGCAGCCAAGAGGATGTAGCGGGAGGCCCCTACGAGCAGTACTTC.

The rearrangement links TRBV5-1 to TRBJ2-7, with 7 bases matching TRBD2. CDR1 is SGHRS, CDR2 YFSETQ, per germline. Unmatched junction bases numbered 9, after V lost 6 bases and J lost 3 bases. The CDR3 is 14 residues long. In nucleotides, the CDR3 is TGCGCCAGCACCGGAGGACTAGGTAGCTACGAGCAGTACTTC. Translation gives CASTGGLGSYEQYF.

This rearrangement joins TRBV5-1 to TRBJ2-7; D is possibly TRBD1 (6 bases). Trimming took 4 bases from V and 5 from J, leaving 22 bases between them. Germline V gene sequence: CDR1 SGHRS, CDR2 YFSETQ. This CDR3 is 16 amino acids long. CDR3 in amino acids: CASSLTTGNSGDEQYF. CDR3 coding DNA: TGCGCCAGCAGCCTGACTACAGGGAATTCTGGCGACGAGCAGTACTTC. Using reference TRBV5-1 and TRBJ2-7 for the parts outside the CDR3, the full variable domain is KAGVTQTPRYLIKTRGQQVTLSCSPISGHRSVSWYQQTPGQGLQFLFEYFSETQRNKGNFPGRFSGRQFSNSRSEMNVSTLELGDSALYLCASSLTTGNSGDEQYFGPGTRLTVT.

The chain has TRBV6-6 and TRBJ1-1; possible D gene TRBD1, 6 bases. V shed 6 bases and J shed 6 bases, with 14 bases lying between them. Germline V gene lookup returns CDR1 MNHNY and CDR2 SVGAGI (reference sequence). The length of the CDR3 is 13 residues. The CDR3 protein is CASSQPQGAEAFF. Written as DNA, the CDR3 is TGTGCCAGCAGCCAACCACAGGGCGCTGAAGCTTTCTTT.

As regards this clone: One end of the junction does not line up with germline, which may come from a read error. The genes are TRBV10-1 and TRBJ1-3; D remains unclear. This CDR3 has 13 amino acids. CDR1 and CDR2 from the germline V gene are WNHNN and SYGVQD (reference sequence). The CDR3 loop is CASRWSGVNVVHF. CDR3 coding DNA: TGCGCCAGCAGATGGTCCGGGGTAAACGTAGTGCATTTT.

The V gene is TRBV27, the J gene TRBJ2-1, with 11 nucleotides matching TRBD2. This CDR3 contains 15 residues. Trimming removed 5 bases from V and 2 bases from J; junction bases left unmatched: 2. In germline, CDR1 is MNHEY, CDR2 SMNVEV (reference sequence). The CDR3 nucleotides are TGTGCCAGCAGTGTACTAGCGGGAGCCTACAATGAGCAGTTCTTC. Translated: CASSVLAGAYNEQFF.

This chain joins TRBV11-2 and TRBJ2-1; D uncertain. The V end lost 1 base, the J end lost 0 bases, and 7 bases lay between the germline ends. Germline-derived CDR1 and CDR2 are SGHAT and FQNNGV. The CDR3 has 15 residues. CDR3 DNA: TGTGCCAGCAGCTTAGCGGCCAGCTCCTACAATGAGCAGTTCTTC. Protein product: CASSLAASSYNEQFF.

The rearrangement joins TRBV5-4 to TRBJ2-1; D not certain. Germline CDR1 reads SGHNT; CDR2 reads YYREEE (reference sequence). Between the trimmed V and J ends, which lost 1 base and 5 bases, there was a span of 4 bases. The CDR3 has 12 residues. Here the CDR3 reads CASSLRDNEQFF. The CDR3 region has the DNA TGTGCCAGCAGCTTGCGGGACAATGAGCAGTTCTTC.

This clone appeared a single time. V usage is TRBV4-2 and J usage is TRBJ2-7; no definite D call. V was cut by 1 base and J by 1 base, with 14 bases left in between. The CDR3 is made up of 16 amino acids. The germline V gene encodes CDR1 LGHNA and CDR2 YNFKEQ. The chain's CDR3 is CASSQGHSRSSYEQYF. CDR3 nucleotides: TGTGCCAGCAGCCAAGGCCATTCGAGGAGTTCCTACGAGCAGTACTTC.

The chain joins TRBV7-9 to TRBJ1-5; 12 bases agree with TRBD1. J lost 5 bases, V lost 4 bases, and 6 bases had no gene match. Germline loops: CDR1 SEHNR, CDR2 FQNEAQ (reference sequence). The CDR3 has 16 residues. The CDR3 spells CASSSPGTGGDQPQHF. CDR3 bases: TGTGCCAGCAGCTCGCCCGGGACAGGGGGCGATCAGCCCCAGCATTTT. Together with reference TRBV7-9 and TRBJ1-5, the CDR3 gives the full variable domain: DTGVSQNPRHKITKRGQNVTFRCDPISEHNRLYWYRQTLGQGPEFLTYFQNEAQLEKSRLLSDRFSAERPKGSFSTLEIQRTEQGDSAMYLCASSSPGTGGDQPQHFGDGTRLSIL.

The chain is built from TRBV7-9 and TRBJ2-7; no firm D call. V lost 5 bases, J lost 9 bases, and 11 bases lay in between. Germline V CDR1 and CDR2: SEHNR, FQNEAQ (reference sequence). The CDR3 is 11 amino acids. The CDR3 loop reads CASSQDSWQYF. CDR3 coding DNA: TGTGCCAGCAGCCAAGACTCGTGGCAGTACTTC. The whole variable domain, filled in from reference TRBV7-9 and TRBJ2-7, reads DTGVSQNPRHKITKRGQNVTFRCDPISEHNRLYWYRQTLGQGPEFLTYFQNEAQLEKSRLLSDRFSAERPKGSFSTLEIQRTEQGDSAMYLCASSQDSWQYFGPGTRLTVT.

In DNA, the CDR3 is TGTGCCAGCAGTGAATACTCCCCGGGACAGGGGTGGCGGGAGCAGTACTTC. This encodes CASSEYSPGQGWREQYF. The chain joins TRBV27 to TRBJ2-7, with 10 bases fitting TRBD1. The CDR3 length is 17 residues. After removal of 5 bases from V and 7 bases from J, the junction contained 17 bases not matched to a gene. CDR1 and CDR2 (germline): MNHEY, SMNVEV (reference sequence).